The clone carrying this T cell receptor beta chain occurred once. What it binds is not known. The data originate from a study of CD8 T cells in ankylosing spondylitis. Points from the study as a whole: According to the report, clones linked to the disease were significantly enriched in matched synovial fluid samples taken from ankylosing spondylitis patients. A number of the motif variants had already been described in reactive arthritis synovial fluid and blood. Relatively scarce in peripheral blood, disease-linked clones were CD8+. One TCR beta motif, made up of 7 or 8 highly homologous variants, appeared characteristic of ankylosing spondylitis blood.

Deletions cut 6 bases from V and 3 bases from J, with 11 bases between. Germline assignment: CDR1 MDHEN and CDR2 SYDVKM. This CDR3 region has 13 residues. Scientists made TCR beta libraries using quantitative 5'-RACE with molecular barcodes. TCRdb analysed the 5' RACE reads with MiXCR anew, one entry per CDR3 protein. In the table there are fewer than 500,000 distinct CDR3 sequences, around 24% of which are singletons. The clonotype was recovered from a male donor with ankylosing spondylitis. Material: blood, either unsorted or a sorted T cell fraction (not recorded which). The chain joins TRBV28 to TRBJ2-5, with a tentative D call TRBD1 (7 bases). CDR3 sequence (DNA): TGTGCCAGCAGCCAGGGGGGCAAAGAGACCCAGTACTTC. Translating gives CASSQGGKETQYF. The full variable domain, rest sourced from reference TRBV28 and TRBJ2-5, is DVKVTQSSRYLVKRTGEKVFLECVQDMDHENMFWYRQDPGLGLRLIYFSYDVKMKEKGDIPEGYSVSREKKERFSLILESASTNQTSMYLCASSQGGKETQYFGPGTRLLVL.